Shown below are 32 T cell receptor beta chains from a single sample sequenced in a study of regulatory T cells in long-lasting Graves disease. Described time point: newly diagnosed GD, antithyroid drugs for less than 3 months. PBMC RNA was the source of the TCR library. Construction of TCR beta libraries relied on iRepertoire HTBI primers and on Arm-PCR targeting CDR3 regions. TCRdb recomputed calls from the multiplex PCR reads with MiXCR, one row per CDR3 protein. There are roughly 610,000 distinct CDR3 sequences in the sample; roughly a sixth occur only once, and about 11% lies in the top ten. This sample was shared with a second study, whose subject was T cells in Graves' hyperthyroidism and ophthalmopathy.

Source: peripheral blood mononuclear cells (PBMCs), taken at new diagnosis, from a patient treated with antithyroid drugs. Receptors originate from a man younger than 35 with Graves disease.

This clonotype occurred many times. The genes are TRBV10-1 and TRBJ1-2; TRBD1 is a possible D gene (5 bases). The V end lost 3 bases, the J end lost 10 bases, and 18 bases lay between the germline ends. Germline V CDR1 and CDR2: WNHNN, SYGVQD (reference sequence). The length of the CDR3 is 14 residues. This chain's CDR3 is CASSEGVESGTYTF. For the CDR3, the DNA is TGCGCCAGCAGTGAAGGGGTTGAGTCGGGGACCTACACCTTC.

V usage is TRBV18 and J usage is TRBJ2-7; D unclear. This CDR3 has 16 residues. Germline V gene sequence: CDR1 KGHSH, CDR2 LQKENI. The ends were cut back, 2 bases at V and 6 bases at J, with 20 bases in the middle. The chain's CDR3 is CASSPLQVGSGGEQYF. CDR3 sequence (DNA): TGTGCCAGCTCACCATTGCAGGTCGGATCCGGCGGCGAGCAGTACTTC.

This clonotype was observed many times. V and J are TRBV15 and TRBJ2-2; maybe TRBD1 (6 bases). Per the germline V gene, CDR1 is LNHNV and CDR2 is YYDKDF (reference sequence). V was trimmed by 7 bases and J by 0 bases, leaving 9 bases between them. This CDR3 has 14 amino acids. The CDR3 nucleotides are TGTGCCACCACAACAGGGTCGAACACCGGGGAGCTGTTTTTT. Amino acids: CATTTGSNTGELFF.

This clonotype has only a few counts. The CDR3 sequence: CASSDLGSGQYF. The CDR3 DNA sequence: TGTGCCAGCAGTGACCTGGGGTCGGGGCAGTACTTC. The chain couples TRBV2 to TRBJ2-7, with unresolved D. CDR3 length: 12 residues. V lost 3 bases and J 9 bases, leaving 12 bases between the germline ends. Germline CDR1 and CDR2: SNHLY and FYNNEI.

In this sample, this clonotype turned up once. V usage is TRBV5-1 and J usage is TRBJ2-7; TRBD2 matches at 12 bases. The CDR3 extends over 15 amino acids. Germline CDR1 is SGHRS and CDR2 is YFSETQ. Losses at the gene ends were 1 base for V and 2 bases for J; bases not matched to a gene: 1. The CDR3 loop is CASSLTSGRPYEQYF. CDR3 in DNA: TGCGCCAGCAGCTTGACTAGCGGGAGGCCCTACGAGCAGTACTTC.

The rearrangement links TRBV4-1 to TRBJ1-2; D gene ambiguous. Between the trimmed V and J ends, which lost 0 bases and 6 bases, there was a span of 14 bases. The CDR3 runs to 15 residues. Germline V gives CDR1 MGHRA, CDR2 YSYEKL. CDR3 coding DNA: TGCGCCAGCAGCCAAGAACAGCGTTCTTCAAATGGCTACACCTTC. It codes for CASSQEQRSSNGYTF.

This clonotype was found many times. The CDR3 nucleotides read TGTGCCAGCAGTGTTAGCGGATTCACAGATACGCAGTATTTT. As protein: CASSVSGFTDTQYF. V is TRBV27 and J is TRBJ2-3; possible D gene TRBD2, 6 bases. Trimming took off 5 bases at V and 2 bases at J, with 11 bases between the two ends. The V gene's germline CDR1 is MNHEY and CDR2 SMNVEV (reference sequence). The CDR3 sequence is 14 residues long.

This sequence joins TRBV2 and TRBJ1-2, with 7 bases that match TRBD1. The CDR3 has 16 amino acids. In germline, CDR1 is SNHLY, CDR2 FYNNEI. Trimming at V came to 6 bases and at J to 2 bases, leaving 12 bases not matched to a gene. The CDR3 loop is CASSPAPGQLNYGYTF. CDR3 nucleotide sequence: TGTGCCAGCAGCCCGGCCCCGGGACAGTTAAACTATGGCTACACCTTC.

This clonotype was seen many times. The CDR3 DNA reads TGCGCCAGCAGCTTGAGGGATAGCTATGGCTACACCTTC. It codes for CASSLRDSYGYTF. This chain connects TRBV5-1 to TRBJ1-2; D unresolved. The germline gives CDR1 SGHRS, CDR2 YFSETQ. CDR3 size: 13 residues. The V end was cut by 1 base, the J end by 4 bases, with 8 bases between.

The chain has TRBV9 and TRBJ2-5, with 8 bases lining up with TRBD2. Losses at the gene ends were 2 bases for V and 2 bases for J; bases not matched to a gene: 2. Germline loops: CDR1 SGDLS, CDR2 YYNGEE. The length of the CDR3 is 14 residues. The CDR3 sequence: CASSVASGQETQYF. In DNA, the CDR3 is TGTGCCAGCAGCGTGGCTAGCGGGCAAGAGACCCAGTACTTC.

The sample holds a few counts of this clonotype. The CDR3 loop reads CASKGWTEAYEQYF. The DNA for the CDR3 is TGTGCCAGCAAGGGCTGGACGGAAGCCTACGAGCAGTACTTC. This sequence joins TRBV6-1 and TRBJ2-7, with D uncertain. Germline V lookup: CDR1 MNHNS, CDR2 SASEGT. This CDR3 comprises 14 residues. V was trimmed by 7 bases and J by 2 bases, leaving 15 bases between them.

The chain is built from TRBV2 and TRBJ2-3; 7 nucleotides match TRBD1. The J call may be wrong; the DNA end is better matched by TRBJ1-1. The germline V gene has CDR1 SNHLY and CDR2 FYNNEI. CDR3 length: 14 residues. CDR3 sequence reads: CASSGTGGILEAFF. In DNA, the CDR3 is TGTGCCAGCAGTGGGACAGGTGGAATTCTTGAAGCTTTCTTT.

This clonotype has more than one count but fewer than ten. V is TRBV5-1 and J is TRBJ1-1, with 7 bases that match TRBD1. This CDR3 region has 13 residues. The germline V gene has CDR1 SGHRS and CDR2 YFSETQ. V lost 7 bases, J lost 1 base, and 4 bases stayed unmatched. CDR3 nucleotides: TGCGCCAGCCACGGACAGGCGAACACTGAAGCTTTCTTT. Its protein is CASHGQANTEAFF.

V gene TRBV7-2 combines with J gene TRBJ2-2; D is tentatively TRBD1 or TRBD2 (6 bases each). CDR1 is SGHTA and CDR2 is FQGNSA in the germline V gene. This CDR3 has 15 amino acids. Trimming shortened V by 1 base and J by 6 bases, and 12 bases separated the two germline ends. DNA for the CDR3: TGTGCCAGCAGCTTAGTTCCTCGGGGGCCCGGGGAGCTGTTTTTT. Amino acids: CASSLVPRGPGELFF.

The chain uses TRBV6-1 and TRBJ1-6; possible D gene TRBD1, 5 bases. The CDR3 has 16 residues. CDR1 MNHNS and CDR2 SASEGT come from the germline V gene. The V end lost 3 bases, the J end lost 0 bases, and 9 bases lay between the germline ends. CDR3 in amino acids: CASSDRASSYNSPLHF. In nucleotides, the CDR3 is TGTGCCAGCAGTGACAGGGCCAGCTCCTATAATTCACCCCTCCACTTT.

CDR3 nucleotide sequence: TGTGCCAGCAGCTTAAATCCGGGTCTGGGCCCCTACAATGAGCAGTTCTTC. Translated: CASSLNPGLGPYNEQFF. The chain recombines TRBV7-3 with TRBJ2-1, with no clear D. With 1 base removed from V and 2 bases from J, the gap between germline ends came to 15 bases. The CDR3 loop spans 17 amino acids. Germline assignment: CDR1 SGHTA and CDR2 FQGTGA. The full variable domain, its missing parts supplied by reference TRBV7-3 and TRBJ2-1, is GAGVSQTPSNKVTEKGKYVELRCDPISGHTALYWYRQSLGQGPEFLIYFQGTGAADDSGLPNDRFFAVRPEGSVSTLKIQRTERGDSAVYLCASSLNPGLGPYNEQFFGPGTRLTVL.

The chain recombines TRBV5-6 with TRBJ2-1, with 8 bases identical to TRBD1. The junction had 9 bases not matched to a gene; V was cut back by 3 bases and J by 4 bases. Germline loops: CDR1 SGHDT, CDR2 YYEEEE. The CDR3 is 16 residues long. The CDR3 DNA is TGTGCCAGCAGCTCCTCCCAGGACAGGGCTTACAATGAGCAGTTCTTC. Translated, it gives CASSSSQDRAYNEQFF.

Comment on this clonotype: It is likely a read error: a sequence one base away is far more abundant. CDR3 sequence reads: CASSEGGNLLDNGQFF. In DNA form, the CDR3 reads TGTGCCAGCAGTGAAGGGGGTAACCTACTAGACAATGGGCAGTTCTTC. The gene calls are TRBV2 and TRBJ2-4, with D tentatively TRBD2 (5 bases). The J call is uncertain, as TRBJ2-1 better fits the DNA end. The length of the CDR3 is 16 residues. Germline V lookup: CDR1 SNHLY, CDR2 FYNNEI.

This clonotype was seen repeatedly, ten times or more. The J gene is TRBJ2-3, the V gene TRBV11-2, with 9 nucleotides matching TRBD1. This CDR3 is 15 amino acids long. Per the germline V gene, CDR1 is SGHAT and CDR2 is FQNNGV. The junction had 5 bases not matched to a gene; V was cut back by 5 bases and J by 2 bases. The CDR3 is CASSVQGALTDTQYF. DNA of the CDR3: TGTGCCAGCAGCGTACAGGGGGCTCTCACAGATACGCAGTATTTT.

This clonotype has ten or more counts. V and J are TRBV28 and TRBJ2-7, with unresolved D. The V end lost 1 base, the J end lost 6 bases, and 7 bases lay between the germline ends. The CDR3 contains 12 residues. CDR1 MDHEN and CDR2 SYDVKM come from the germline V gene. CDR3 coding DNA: TGTGCCAGCAGTTTATTTGTGAGCGAGCAGTACTTC. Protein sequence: CASSLFVSEQYF.

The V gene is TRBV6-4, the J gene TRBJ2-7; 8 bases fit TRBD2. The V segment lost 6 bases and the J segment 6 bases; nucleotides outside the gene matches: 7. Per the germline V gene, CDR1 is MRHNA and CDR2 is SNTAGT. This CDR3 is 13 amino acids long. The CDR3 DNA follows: TGTGCCAGCAGCTGGACTAGCTCCCCCGAGCAGTACTTC. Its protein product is CASSWTSSPEQYF.

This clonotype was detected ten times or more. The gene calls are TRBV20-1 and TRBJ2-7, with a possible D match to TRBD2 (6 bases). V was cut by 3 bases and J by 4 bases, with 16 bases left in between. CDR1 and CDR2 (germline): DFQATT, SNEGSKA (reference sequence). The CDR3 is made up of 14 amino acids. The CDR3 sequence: CSAREGAGGYEQYF. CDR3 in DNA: TGCAGTGCTAGGGAAGGGGCCGGAGGGTACGAGCAGTACTTC.

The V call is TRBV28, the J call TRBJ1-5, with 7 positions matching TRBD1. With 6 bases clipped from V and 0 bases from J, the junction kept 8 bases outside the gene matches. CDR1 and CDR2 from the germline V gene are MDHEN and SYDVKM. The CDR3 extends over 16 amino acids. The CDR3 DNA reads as TGTGCCAGCAGGGCCGGGACAGCCGTTAGCAATCAGCCCCAGCATTTT. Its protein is CASRAGTAVSNQPQHF.

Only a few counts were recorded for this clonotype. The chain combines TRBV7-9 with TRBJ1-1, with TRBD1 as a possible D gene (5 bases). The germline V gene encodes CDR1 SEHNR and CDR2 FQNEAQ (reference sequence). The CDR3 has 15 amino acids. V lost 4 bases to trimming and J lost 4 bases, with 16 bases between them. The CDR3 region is CASSWAAGFGTEAFF. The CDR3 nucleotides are TGTGCCAGCAGCTGGGCCGCAGGGTTTGGCACTGAAGCTTTCTTT. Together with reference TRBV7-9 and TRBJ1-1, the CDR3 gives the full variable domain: DTGVSQNPRHKITKRGQNVTFRCDPISEHNRLYWYRQTLGQGPEFLTYFQNEAQLEKSRLLSDRFSAERPKGSFSTLEIQRTEQGDSAMYLCASSWAAGFGTEAFFGQGTRLTVV.

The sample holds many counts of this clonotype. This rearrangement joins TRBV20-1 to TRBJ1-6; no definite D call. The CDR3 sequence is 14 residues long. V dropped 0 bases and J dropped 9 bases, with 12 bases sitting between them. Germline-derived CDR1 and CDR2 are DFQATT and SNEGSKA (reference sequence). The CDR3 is CSARDMGEASPLHF. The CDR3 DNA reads TGCAGTGCTAGAGATATGGGTGAGGCTTCACCCCTCCACTTT.

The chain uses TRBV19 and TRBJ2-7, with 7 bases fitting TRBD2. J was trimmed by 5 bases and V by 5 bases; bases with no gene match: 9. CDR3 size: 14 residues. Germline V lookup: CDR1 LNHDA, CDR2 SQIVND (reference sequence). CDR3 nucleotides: TGTGCCAGTAGTTACGGCGGGAGTGACAACGAGCAGTACTTC. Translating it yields CASSYGGSDNEQYF.

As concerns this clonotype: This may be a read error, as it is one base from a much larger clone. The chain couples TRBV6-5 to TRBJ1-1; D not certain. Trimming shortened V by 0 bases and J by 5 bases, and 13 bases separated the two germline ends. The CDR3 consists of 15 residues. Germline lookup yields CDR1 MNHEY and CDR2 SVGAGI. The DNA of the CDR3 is TGTGCCAGCAGTTACTCCGTCCTCGGCGGGACTGAAGCTTTCTTT. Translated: CASSYSVLGGTEAFF.

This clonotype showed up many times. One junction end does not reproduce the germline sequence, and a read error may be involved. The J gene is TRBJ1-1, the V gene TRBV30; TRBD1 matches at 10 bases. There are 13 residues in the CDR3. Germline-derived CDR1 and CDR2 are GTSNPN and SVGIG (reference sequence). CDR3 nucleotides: TGTGCCTGGAGTGTAGCGGACAGGGGGATGGAACTCTTT. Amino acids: CAWSVADRGMELF.

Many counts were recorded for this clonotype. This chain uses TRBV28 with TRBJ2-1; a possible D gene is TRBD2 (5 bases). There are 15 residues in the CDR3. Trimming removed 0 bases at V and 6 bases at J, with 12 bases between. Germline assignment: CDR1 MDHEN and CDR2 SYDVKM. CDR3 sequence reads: CASSLWSYGINEQFF. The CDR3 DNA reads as TGTGCCAGCAGTTTATGGAGTTACGGGATCAATGAGCAGTTCTTC.

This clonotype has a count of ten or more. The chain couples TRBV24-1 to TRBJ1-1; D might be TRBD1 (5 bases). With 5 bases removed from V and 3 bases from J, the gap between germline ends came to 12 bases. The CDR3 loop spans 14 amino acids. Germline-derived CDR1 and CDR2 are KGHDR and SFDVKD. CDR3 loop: CATSASDRYTEAFF. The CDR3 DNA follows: TGTGCCACCAGTGCCAGCGACAGATACACTGAAGCTTTCTTT.

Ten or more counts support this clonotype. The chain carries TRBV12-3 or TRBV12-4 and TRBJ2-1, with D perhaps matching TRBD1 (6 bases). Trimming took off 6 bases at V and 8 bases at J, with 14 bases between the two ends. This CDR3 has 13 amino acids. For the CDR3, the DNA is TGTGCCAGCAGCTGGAACAGGGTCGATGAGCAGTTCTTC. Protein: CASSWNRVDEQFF.

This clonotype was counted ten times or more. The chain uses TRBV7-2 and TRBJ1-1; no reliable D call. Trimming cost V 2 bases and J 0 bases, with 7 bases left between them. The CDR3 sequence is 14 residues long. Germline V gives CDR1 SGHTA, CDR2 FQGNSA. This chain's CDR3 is CASSLKALNTEAFF. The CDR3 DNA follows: TGTGCCAGCAGCTTAAAAGCACTGAACACTGAAGCTTTCTTT.